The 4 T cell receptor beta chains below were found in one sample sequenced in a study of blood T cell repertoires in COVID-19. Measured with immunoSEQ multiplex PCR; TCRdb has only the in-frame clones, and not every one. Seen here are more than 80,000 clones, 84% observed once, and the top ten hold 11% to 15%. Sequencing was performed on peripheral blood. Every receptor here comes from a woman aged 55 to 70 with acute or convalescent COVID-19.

The CDR3 DNA reads as TGTGCCAGCAGCCTAGGGACTAGCGGCTACGAGCAGTACTTC. This encodes CASSLGTSGYEQYF. The rearrangement uses TRBV4-2 and TRBJ2-7; 11 nucleotides match TRBD2. CDR1 is LGHNA and CDR2 is YNFKEQ in the germline V gene. Losses at the gene ends were 4 bases for V and 3 bases for J; bases not matched to a gene: 2. The length of the CDR3 is 14 residues.

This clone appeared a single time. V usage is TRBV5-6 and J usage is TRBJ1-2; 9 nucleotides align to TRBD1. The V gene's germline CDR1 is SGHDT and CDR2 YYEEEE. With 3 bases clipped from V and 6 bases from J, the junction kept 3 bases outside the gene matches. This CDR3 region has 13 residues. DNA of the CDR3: TGTGCCAGCAGCTCCTACAGGGGGCATGGCTACACCTTC. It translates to CASSSYRGHGYTF.

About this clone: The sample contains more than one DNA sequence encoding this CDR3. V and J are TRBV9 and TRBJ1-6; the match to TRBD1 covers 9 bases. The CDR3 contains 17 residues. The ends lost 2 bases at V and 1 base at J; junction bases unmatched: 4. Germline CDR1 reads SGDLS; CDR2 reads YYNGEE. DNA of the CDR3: TGTGCCAGCAGCGTCGGACAGGGGAGGTCCTATAATTCACCCCTCCACTTT. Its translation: CASSVGQGRSYNSPLHF.

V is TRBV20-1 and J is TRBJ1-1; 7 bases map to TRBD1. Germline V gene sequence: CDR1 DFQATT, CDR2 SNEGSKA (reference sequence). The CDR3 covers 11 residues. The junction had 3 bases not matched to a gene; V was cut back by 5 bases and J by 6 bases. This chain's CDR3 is CSAAGTAEAFF. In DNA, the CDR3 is TGCAGTGCTGCCGGGACAGCTGAAGCTTTCTTT.